The clone carrying this T cell receptor (beta chain) was detected only a few times. TCRdb analysed the 5' RACE reads with MiXCR anew, one entry per CDR3 protein. Here the sample spans roughly 70,000 distinct CDR3 sequences, roughly 13% being singletons. These data originate in a study of spatial heterogeneity in lung cancer. Looking at the study overall: In raw reads, more than 9.5 appearances on average were recorded for each unique TCR and UMI combination.

CDR3 size: 14 residues. The germline CDR1 and CDR2 sequences are LGHDT and YNNKEL (reference sequence). Trimming stripped 0 bases from V and 8 bases from J, with 13 bases between. The time point denotes: sample taken at primary tumor resection. No cells were sorted before sequencing. The whole RNA sequenced was extracted from tumor, nontumor lung or frozen PBMC. The approximately 72 donors had untreated early-stage non-small cell lung cancer. This chain connects TRBV3-1 to TRBJ1-2; D is unclear. This sample comprised PBMCs, obtained at surgery. The TCR sequence derives from a male donor with early-stage non-small cell lung cancer. Here the CDR3 DNA reads TGTGCCAGCAGCCAAGATGATACCGGAGGGGGCTACACCTTC. Protein: CASSQDDTGGGYTF.